This T cell receptor (beta chain) originates from a study of T cell responses to AZD1222 COVID-19 vaccine. Study observations and caveats: In a largely white British group with more females than males, clonal diversity was possibly underestimated. Baseline testing showed seropositivity in only six AZD1222 recipients. Repertoire sampling occurred only after the peak T cell response.

CDR1 is MGHDK and CDR2 is SYGVNS in the germline V gene. The length of the CDR3 is 15 residues. V was clipped by 8 bases and J by 10 bases, with 24 bases between them. For this clone: Its antigen is as yet unknown.

Assay used: immunoSEQ multiplex PCR; TCRdb lists only in-frame clones, some missing. The sample contains 98,000 or so clones, 86% of which appear only once. The origin of this receptor is an adult in good health. The sample in question was peripheral blood, obtained on day 0 of AZD1222 vaccination. This chain links TRBV25-1 with TRBJ2-1, with TRBD1 as a possible D gene (6 bases). CDR3 protein: CASSPGAGVVQEQFF. CDR3 bases: TGTGCCAGCTCCCCCGGGGCAGGGGTGGTCCAGGAGCAGTTCTTC.